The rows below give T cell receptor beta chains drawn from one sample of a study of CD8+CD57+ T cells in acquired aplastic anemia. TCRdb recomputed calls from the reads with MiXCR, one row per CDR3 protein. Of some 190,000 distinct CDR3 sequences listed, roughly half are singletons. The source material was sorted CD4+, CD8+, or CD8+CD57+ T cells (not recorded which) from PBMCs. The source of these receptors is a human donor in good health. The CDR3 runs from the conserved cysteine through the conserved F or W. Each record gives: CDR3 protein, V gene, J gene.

CAIALNGGETQYF	TRBV12-3/TRBV12-4	TRBJ2-5
CSAHSDRMNTEAFF	TRBV20-1	TRBJ1-1
CAISDGGGRDEKLFF	TRBV10-3	TRBJ1-4
CASSPSRSDTQYF	TRBV9	TRBJ2-3
CASSLEFETQYF	TRBV7-9	TRBJ2-5
CASSFRQVTEAFF	TRBV12-3/TRBV12-4	TRBJ1-1
CASSRGLAGTDTQYF	TRBV18	TRBJ2-3
CASSGPGQESTDTQHF	TRBV18	NA
CASSTGTGERYEQYF	TRBV14	TRBJ2-7
CSVPAGNTEAFF	TRBV29-1	TRBJ1-1
CSATTTPATTDTQYF	TRBV20-1	TRBJ2-3
CASSKPGQRKYGYTF	TRBV6-8	TRBJ1-2
CASSTSGTRGETQYF	TRBV9	TRBJ2-5
CSARGLAGPTDTQYF	TRBV20-1	TRBJ2-3
CASSFGRGMTDTQYF	TRBV12-3/TRBV12-4	TRBJ2-3
CSVQGGLGTEAFF	TRBV29-1	TRBJ1-1
CASGPRGAGNTIYF	TRBV19	TRBJ1-3
CASSPSASGDSGTQYF	TRBV9	TRBJ2-5
CASSPGDSPYEQYF	TRBV4-1	TRBJ2-7
CASSETMTRTDTQYF	TRBV10-2	TRBJ2-3
CASSDGQGADTQYF	TRBV6-4	TRBJ2-3
CATDPDSPRDPVF	TRBV15	TRBJ2-5
CASSLAIEETQYF	TRBV10-1	TRBJ2-5
CASSQQRLGGIGLEAFF	TRBV3-1	TRBJ1-1
CASSQESWTYEQYF	TRBV3-1	TRBJ2-7
CASSLGLAGEADTQYF	TRBV7-8	TRBJ2-3
CASSSGRIDYEQYF	TRBV5-1	TRBJ2-7
CASSPGHTGTGELFF	TRBV9	TRBJ2-2
CASSPGQEITGELFF	TRBV19	TRBJ2-2
CSVGSLETQYF	TRBV29-1	TRBJ2-5
CASSEMGVAGYTF	TRBV2	TRBJ1-2
CASSSASGSLNEQFF	TRBV5-1	TRBJ2-1
CASSPGVRVIDTQYF	TRBV11-1	TRBJ2-3
CASSVTLAGGDNEQFF	TRBV5-1	TRBJ2-1
CASTGTGGVETQYF	TRBV10-1	TRBJ2-5
CAGDSQPYGYTF	TRBV5-1	TRBJ1-2
CASSAYLGSYNEQFF	TRBV7-8	TRBJ2-1